This entry concerns a single T cell receptor beta chain. With random hexamers, reverse transcription was performed on about 0.45 to 1 ug of RNA. Multiplex PCR with immunoSEQ amplified the TCR beta CDR3 across 54 Vbeta and 13 Jbeta. TCRdb fed the immunoSEQ multiplex PCR reads into MiXCR, producing one record per CDR3 protein. The table includes 110,000 to 150,000 distinct CDR3 sequences, approximately 94% detected once. It was negative isolation that provided the CD8+ and CD4+ T cells, whereas TEMRA cells were enriched by FACS. CDR1 is SQVTM and CDR2 is ANQGSEA in the germline V gene. The CDR3 runs 14 residues. Between the trimmed V and J ends, which lost 4 bases and 5 bases, there was a span of 17 bases. The data are from a study of CD8 T cells in Susac syndrome. In the study overall: Patients with Susac syndrome, at blood draw, were therapy-naive, on corticosteroids, or on intravenous immunoglobulin alone.

The receptor was derived from a human donor with Susac syndrome. Sequencing input: CD4+ T cells from PBMCs. V and J are TRBV29-1 and TRBJ2-5; D is possibly TRBD1 (6 bases). The CDR3 nucleotides read TGCAGCGTTGGTCGCCCAGGGGATAAGGAGACCCAGTACTTC. Encoded protein: CSVGRPGDKETQYF.